A selection of T cell receptor beta chains follows, all from one sample in a study of control samples from healthy donors and cancer patients. TCRdb's table, derived via immunoSEQ multiplex PCR, lists solely in-frame clones and lacks some. The repertoire holds some 150,000 clones, with 91% as singletons. Sequencing was carried out using blood. Receptors were obtained from a man between 18 and 35 years old in good health. The CDR3 runs from the conserved cysteine through the conserved F or W. Each record gives: clone size, D gene, J gene, V gene, CDR3 DNA, CDR3 protein. D genes are given only for firm matches. Clone size is not always given. Where it is, it says once, few, many or a class for expanded clones.

NA | TRBD2 | TRBJ2-7 | TRBV2 | TGTGCCAGCATTCCTATCCTGGGACTAGCATCCGAGCAGTACTTC | CASIPILGLASEQYF
NA | TRBD1 | TRBJ2-2 | TRBV19 | TGTGCCAGTAGTGAACGACAGGGTTCCCGCACCGGGGAGCTGTTTTTT | CASSERQGSRTGELFF
NA | NA | TRBJ2-1 | TRBV11-2 | TGTGCCAGCACCCTCAAAGTAGACTCCTACAATGAGCAGTTCTTC | CASTLKVDSYNEQFF
NA | TRBD2 | TRBJ2-6 | TRBV7-2 | TGTGCCAGCAGCTCTCCTCTAGCGGGGGTTAAAACTGGGGCCAACGTCCTGACTTTC | CASSSPLAGVKTGANVLTF
NA | TRBD1 | TRBJ1-2 | TRBV9 | TGTGCCAGCAGCGCGACAGGGACCTATGGCTACACCTTC | CASSATGTYGYTF
once | NA | TRBJ2-5 | TRBV4-1 | TGCGCCAGCAGCCAAGTTATAGCTGCGACAGAGGGGGAGACCCAGTACTTC | CASSQVIAATEGETQYF
NA | NA | TRBJ2-3 | TRBV2 | TGTGCCAGCAGCCGACGGGATACGCAGTATTTT | CASSRRDTQYF
once | NA | TRBJ2-3 | TRBV5-3 | TGTGCCAGAAGATCGCCCCTGCGCGCGTCAGATACGCAGTATTTT | CARRSPLRASDTQYF
NA | TRBD1 | TRBJ2-5 | TRBV30 | TGTGCCTGGACCACAGGACAGGGCTGGGAGACCCAGTACTTC | CAWTTGQGWETQYF
NA | NA | TRBJ1-4 | TRBV27 | TGTGCCAGCAGTTCCTACCTCAGGGCGTCCGCAACTAATGAAAAACTGTTTTTT | CASSSYLRASATNEKLFF
NA | NA | TRBJ2-7 | TRBV6-1 | TGTGCCAGCAGTGAAGGAGGAGGCAGGACTGCCTACGAGCAGTACTTC | CASSEGGGRTAYEQYF
NA | TRBD1 | TRBJ1-6 | TRBV7-2 | TGTGCCAGCAGCCCAGTCCCACAGGGGATAAATAGAAATTCACCCCTCCACTTT | CASSPVPQGINRNSPLHF
NA | NA | TRBJ1-1 | TRBV12-3/TRBV12-4 | TGTGCCAGCAGCCGAGGCATCGTGGTTGAAGCTTTCTTT | CASSRGIVVEAFF
NA | TRBD2 | TRBJ2-5 | TRBV2 | TGTGCCAGCGGAGGACTAGCGGGGGTAAAAGAGACCCAGTACTTC | CASGGLAGVKETQYF
once | NA | TRBJ1-6 | TRBV3-1/TRBV3-2 | TGTGCCAGCAGCCCCCGGGGGAGACTTAATTCACCCCTCCACTTT | CASSPRGRLNSPLHF
NA | NA | TRBJ2-7 | TRBV5-1 | TGCGCCAGCAGCTGGCGGGACGCATCCTACGAGCAGTACTTC | CASSWRDASYEQYF
NA | NA | TRBJ2-7 | TRBV5-4 | TGTGCCAGCAGCTCACGGACTGGGGGAAGGGACTACGAGCAGTACTTC | CASSSRTGGRDYEQYF
NA | NA | TRBJ1-1 | TRBV19 | TGTGCCAGTAGTATTAATGGGGGCGCGAACACTGAAGCTTTCTTT | CASSINGGANTEAFF
NA | TRBD2 | TRBJ2-4 | TRBV19 | TGTGCCAGTAGTTTCGGGACTAGCGGGGGGCAAGAACAGTACTTC | CASSFGTSGGQEQYF
once | TRBD1 | TRBJ2-7 | TRBV7-2 | TGTGCCAGCAGCTTAGGGAGACAGGGGTTATACGAGCAGTACTTC | CASSLGRQGLYEQYF
NA | TRBD1 | TRBJ1-2 | TRBV19 | TGTGCCGTTGGACAGGGTAACTATGGCTACACCTTC | CAVGQGNYGYTF
NA | NA | TRBJ1-6 | TRBV7-8 | TGTGCCAGCAGCTTAGTCGATAATTCACCCCTCCACTTT | CASSLVDNSPLHF
NA | NA | TRBJ2-7 | TRBV6-5 | TGTGCCAGCAGTTATTCCCAGGGTCCGAGGGGTTACGAGCAGTACTTC | CASSYSQGPRGYEQYF
NA | NA | TRBJ1-6 | TRBV11-2 | TGTGCCAGCAGCTTAGATCGAGTTTGGCGAGGGCGCTCCTATAATTCACCCCTCCACTTT | CASSLDRVWRGRSYNSPLHF
NA | NA | TRBJ2-2 | TRBV7-2 | TGTGCCAGCAGCTCCTCGACAGTAACCGGGGAGCTGTTTTTT | CASSSSTVTGELFF
NA | TRBD2 | TRBJ2-7 | TRBV5-4 | TGTGCCAGCAGCACGGGGGGGTTTACCTACGAGCAGTACTTC | CASSTGGFTYEQYF
NA | NA | TRBJ2-7 | TRBV28 | TGTGCCAGCTGGTCCAACGGGGGATGGTCCCACGAGCAGTACTTC | CASWSNGGWSHEQYF